The 28 T cell receptor beta chains below were found in one sample sequenced in a study of identical twins. TCRdb reprocessed the 5' RACE reads with MiXCR, giving one entry per CDR3 protein. Counted here are some 200,000 distinct CDR3 sequences, around 8.1% occurring once; the ten biggest clones make up around 2.1%. These data are also associated with another study on yellow fever vaccine responses in identical twins.

Sequencing was done on a sample of memory (CD45RO+) T cells sorted from blood. Receptors were obtained from a young woman in good health.

Many counts were recorded for this clonotype. The chain employs TRBV5-1 and TRBJ2-7; no reliable D call. Germline V gene data show CDR1 as SGHRS and CDR2 as YFSETQ. CDR3 length: 12 amino acids. With 4 bases removed from V and 2 bases from J, the gap between germline ends came to 7 bases. CDR3 protein: CASSDSPYEQYF. The DNA of the CDR3 is TGCGCCAGCAGCGATTCTCCCTACGAGCAGTACTTC.

This clonotype has at least ten counts. The chain employs TRBV10-3 and TRBJ2-7; D not resolved. Trimming cost V 5 bases and J 0 bases, with 8 bases left between them. The CDR3 spans 13 residues. Germline-derived CDR1 and CDR2 are ENHRY and SYGVKD. This CDR3 reads CAISPRSSYEQYF. CDR3 bases: TGTGCCATCAGTCCCAGGAGCTCCTACGAGCAGTACTTC.

This clonotype appeared a few times. The chain uses TRBV6-1 and TRBJ2-1; 7 nucleotides align to TRBD1. Losses at the gene ends were 7 bases for V and 0 bases for J; bases not matched to a gene: 9. CDR1 and CDR2 (germline): MNHNS, SASEGT. This CDR3 is built from 16 residues. In nucleotides, the CDR3 is TGTGCCAGCAAGCTACAGGGGAGCTACTCCTACAATGAGCAGTTCTTC. Translating gives CASKLQGSYSYNEQFF.

This clonotype has a count of ten or more. In DNA form, the CDR3 reads TGTGCCAGCAGCTTAGGGGTCCCGAACACTGAAGCTTTCTTT. It codes for CASSLGVPNTEAFF. V usage is TRBV7-9 and J usage is TRBJ1-1; unclear D gene. CDR3 size: 14 residues. Germline assignment: CDR1 SEHNR and CDR2 FQNEAQ (reference sequence). Trimming pared 1 base from V and 1 base from J, leaving 7 bases between.

The genes are TRBV15 and TRBJ2-5, with 7 nucleotides matching TRBD2. Unmatched junction bases numbered 6, after V lost 0 bases and J lost 5 bases. The CDR3 loop spans 15 amino acids. From germline, CDR1 is LNHNV and CDR2 YYDKDF (reference sequence). As DNA, the CDR3 is TGTGCCACCAGCAGAGATTTAGGTAGCGGGGAGACCCAGTACTTC. Translated: CATSRDLGSGETQYF.

This clonotype has a count of ten or more. The chain carries TRBV5-1 and TRBJ2-1; 9 bases line up with TRBD1. The CDR3 is made up of 16 amino acids. CDR1 is SGHRS and CDR2 is YFSETQ in the germline V gene. J lost 2 bases, V lost 1 base, and 4 bases had no gene match. CDR3 nucleotide sequence: TGCGCCAGCAGCTTGTGGGGACAGGGCACCTACAATGAGCAGTTCTTC. It yields the protein CASSLWGQGTYNEQFF.

This clonotype was seen more than once but under ten times. The chain couples TRBV19 to TRBJ2-1; 9 nucleotides line up with TRBD1. V lost 5 bases to trimming and J lost 8 bases; unmatched junction nucleotides: 13. Germline V gene lookup returns CDR1 LNHDA and CDR2 SQIVND (reference sequence). This CDR3 is 16 amino acids long. Written as DNA, the CDR3 is TGTGCCAGTAGTCAAATACCGGGACAGGGATCTGATGAGCAGTTCTTC. Its protein is CASSQIPGQGSDEQFF.

This clonotype was found a few times. J is TRBJ2-1 and V is TRBV6-4; 12 positions agree with TRBD2. CDR3 length equals 14 residues. Germline V gene data show CDR1 as MRHNA and CDR2 as SNTAGT. J gave up 9 bases and V 2 bases, and 2 bases lay outside the gene matches. CDR3 sequence reads: CASSDRLAGAEQFF. The CDR3, as DNA: TGTGCCAGCAGTGACAGACTAGCGGGAGCTGAGCAGTTCTTC.

The DNA for the CDR3 is TGCAGCGTCAAAAGGCTAGCGAAGGCTCACGAGCAGTACTTC. Translation gives CSVKRLAKAHEQYF. The chain couples TRBV29-1 to TRBJ2-7; D might be TRBD2 (6 bases). V lost 6 bases and J lost 5, with 20 bases in between. The V gene's germline CDR1 is SQVTM and CDR2 ANQGSEA. This CDR3 has 14 residues.

This clonotype was counted many times. This chain joins TRBV5-5 and TRBJ1-5; D call uncertain. Germline assignment: CDR1 SGHKS and CDR2 YYEKEE (reference sequence). This CDR3 is 12 amino acids long. Trimming stripped 2 bases from V and 10 bases from J, with 10 bases between. CDR3 loop: CASSFFGVPQHF. The CDR3 coding sequence is TGTGCCAGCAGCTTTTTTGGGGTTCCCCAGCATTTT. The whole variable domain, filled in from reference TRBV5-5 and TRBJ1-5, reads DAGVTQSPTHLIKTRGQQVTLRCSPISGHKSVSWYQQVLGQGPQFIFQYYEKEERGRGNFPDRFSARQFPNYSSELNVNALLLGDSALYLCASSFFGVPQHFGDGTRLSIL.

The chain is built from TRBV4-3 and TRBJ2-1; D may be TRBD1 or TRBD2 (5 bases each). In germline, CDR1 is LGHNA, CDR2 YSLEER. The V gene lost 0 bases and the J gene lost 9 bases, with 15 bases spanning the gap. The CDR3 spans 15 residues. The CDR3 loop reads CASSQDGSQGREQFF. CDR3 DNA: TGCGCCAGCAGCCAAGATGGTAGTCAGGGACGTGAGCAGTTCTTC.

This clonotype was detected only a few times. The rearrangement joins TRBV7-9 to TRBJ2-1, with 12 bases fitting TRBD1. The CDR3 contains 15 residues. J was trimmed by 8 bases and V by 4 bases; bases with no gene match: 6. CDR1 and CDR2 from the germline V gene are SEHNR and FQNEAQ (reference sequence). This chain's CDR3 is CASSSGQGAIDEQFF. In nucleotides, the CDR3 is TGTGCCAGCAGCTCGGGACAGGGGGCAATAGATGAGCAGTTCTTC.

The chain combines TRBV20-1 with TRBJ1-1, with D uncertain. CDR3 length: 11 residues. V lost 7 bases and J lost 4, with 10 bases in between. Germline V CDR1 and CDR2: DFQATT, SNEGSKA (reference sequence). CDR3 region: CSVKDVTEAFF. DNA of the CDR3: TGCAGTGTCAAGGATGTCACTGAAGCTTTCTTT.

A few counts support this clonotype. The rearrangement uses TRBV28 and TRBJ2-1, with a weak D call TRBD2 (8 bases). Germline values: CDR1 MDHEN, CDR2 SYDVKM. Deletions cut 8 bases from V and 6 bases from J, with 23 bases between. The CDR3 is 16 amino acids. The DNA for the CDR3 is TGTGCCAGCCAGGGGGACGGACTAGCCGTTTCCAATGAGCAGTTCTTC. This encodes CASQGDGLAVSNEQFF.

The rearrangement links TRBV6-1 to TRBJ2-2; D could derive from TRBD1 or TRBD2 (5 bases each). Trimming stripped 7 bases from V and 0 bases from J, with 12 bases between. CDR1 MNHNS and CDR2 SASEGT come from the germline V gene. The CDR3 extends over 15 amino acids. The CDR3 region is CASTGRATNTGELFF. In DNA form, the CDR3 reads TGTGCCAGCACAGGGCGGGCCACGAACACCGGGGAGCTGTTTTTT.

The rearrangement joins TRBV5-1 to TRBJ1-4; 7 bases are shared with TRBD1. The germline V gene has CDR1 SGHRS and CDR2 YFSETQ. The ends lost 4 bases at V and 4 bases at J; junction bases unmatched: 4. The CDR3 totals 14 residues. The CDR3 protein is CASSLQGFNEKLFF. The CDR3 coding sequence is TGCGCCAGCAGCCTACAGGGGTTTAATGAAAAACTGTTTTTT.

This clonotype was counted only a few times. The gene calls are TRBV4-1 and TRBJ2-7; TRBD2 matches at 9 bases. The CDR3 sequence is 15 residues long. Germline CDR1 MGHRA, CDR2 YSYEKL. Trimming took 1 base from V and 4 from J; bases not matched to a gene: 5. Written as DNA, the CDR3 is TGCGCCAGCAGCCAAGGCGGGGGGGCGGGATACGAGCAGTACTTC. Protein: CASSQGGGAGYEQYF.

There are a few counts of this clonotype. The chain is built from TRBV11-2 and TRBJ2-6; possible D gene TRBD2, 6 bases. Trimming took off 2 bases at V and 0 bases at J, with 8 bases between the two ends. Germline V gives CDR1 SGHAT, CDR2 FQNNGV. The CDR3 totals 16 residues. CDR3 region: CASSLRGLSGANVLTF. The CDR3 region has the DNA TGTGCCAGCAGCTTACGGGGACTCTCTGGGGCCAACGTCCTGACTTTC.

The CDR3 bases are TGCGCCAGCAGCTATGGGGAGGCTAACTATGGCTACACCTTC. It encodes CASSYGEANYGYTF. The chain has TRBV5-1 and TRBJ1-2, with D unresolved. The CDR3 runs 14 residues. V was clipped by 3 bases and J by 0 bases, with 9 bases between them. CDR1 is SGHRS and CDR2 is YFSETQ in the germline V gene. Full variable domain (outside the CDR3, taken from reference TRBV5-1 and TRBJ1-2): KAGVTQTPRYLIKTRGQQVTLSCSPISGHRSVSWYQQTPGQGLQFLFEYFSETQRNKGNFPGRFSGRQFSNSRSEMNVSTLELGDSALYLCASSYGEANYGYTFGSGTRLTVV.

V usage is TRBV18 and J usage is TRBJ2-1; D might be TRBD2 (7 bases). Germline CDR1 is KGHSH and CDR2 is LQKENI. This CDR3 is 16 amino acids long. V was clipped by 6 bases and J by 8 bases, with 23 bases between them. The CDR3 region has the DNA TGTGCCAGCTCCCCCCTCGGCGGGGGCACTACGGATGAGCAGTTCTTC. It specifies CASSPLGGGTTDEQFF.

Ten or more counts support this clonotype. Here the CDR3 reads CASSFGGAKVSYNEQFF. The CDR3 region has the DNA TGCGCCAGCAGCTTCGGTGGGGCGAAGGTTTCCTACAATGAGCAGTTCTTC. The V call is TRBV5-1, the J call TRBJ2-1; possible D gene TRBD1, 5 bases. Germline loops: CDR1 SGHRS, CDR2 YFSETQ. With 2 bases removed from V and 1 base from J, the gap between germline ends came to 16 bases. The CDR3 contains 17 residues. Looking up the rest from reference TRBV5-1 and TRBJ2-1 gives the full variable domain: KAGVTQTPRYLIKTRGQQVTLSCSPISGHRSVSWYQQTPGQGLQFLFEYFSETQRNKGNFPGRFSGRQFSNSRSEMNVSTLELGDSALYLCASSFGGAKVSYNEQFFGPGTRLTVL.

This clonotype was recorded many times. The J gene is TRBJ2-3, the V gene TRBV7-8, with D perhaps TRBD2 (5 bases). The CDR3 has 13 residues. Germline loops: CDR1 SGHVS, CDR2 FQNEAQ. Trimming took 3 bases from V and 4 from J, leaving 8 bases between them. The CDR3 reads CASSFRGADTQYF. The CDR3 nucleotides are TGTGCCAGCAGCTTTCGGGGTGCAGATACGCAGTATTTT.

Only a few counts were recorded for this clonotype. This rearrangement joins TRBV7-6 to TRBJ2-7; 9 bases are a match to TRBD2. With V trimmed by 5 bases and J by 5 bases, 10 bases remained unmatched. The CDR3 consists of 15 residues. The germline V gene encodes CDR1 SGHVS and CDR2 FNYEAQ. In nucleotides, the CDR3 is TGTGCCAGCAGCAATCGCGGGGGGGCGAACGACGAGCAGTACTTC. It encodes CASSNRGGANDEQYF.

The chain recombines TRBV11-2 with TRBJ1-2; 7 nucleotides line up with TRBD1. The ends lost 4 bases at V and 3 bases at J; junction bases unmatched: 17. In germline, CDR1 is SGHAT, CDR2 FQNNGV. The CDR3 loop spans 18 amino acids. CDR3 sequence: CASSSPSLPRDRDYGYTF. Here the CDR3 DNA reads TGTGCCAGCAGCTCACCCTCCCTACCACGGGACAGAGACTATGGCTACACCTTC.

This clonotype was counted ten times or more. The V call is TRBV28, the J call TRBJ2-2; 8 nucleotides match TRBD1. CDR1 MDHEN and CDR2 SYDVKM come from the germline V gene. The trim removed 8 bases at V and 0 bases at J, leaving 5 bases unmatched. This CDR3 is built from 15 residues. As DNA, the CDR3 is TGTGCCAGCCAAATACAGGGGGCGAACACCGGGGAGCTGTTTTTT. Translated, it gives CASQIQGANTGELFF.

The chain carries TRBV9 and TRBJ2-1; 12 bases match TRBD2. The CDR3 totals 15 residues. From germline, CDR1 is SGDLS and CDR2 YYNGEE. V gave up 1 base and J gave up 8 bases; unmatched junction bases: 4. The CDR3: CASSVSTSGGYEQFF. For the CDR3, the DNA is TGTGCCAGCAGCGTATCGACTAGCGGGGGCTATGAGCAGTTCTTC.

This clonotype came up many times. The chain carries TRBV2 and TRBJ2-1, with D unresolved. Trimming left V 4 bases short and J 6 bases short, with 16 bases between. This CDR3 region has 15 residues. Germline assignment: CDR1 SNHLY and CDR2 FYNNEI. The CDR3 loop is CASSVTSLVSNEQFF. The CDR3 DNA follows: TGTGCCAGCAGTGTAACCTCCCTAGTCTCCAATGAGCAGTTCTTC.

This clonotype has only a few counts. The J gene is TRBJ1-1, the V gene TRBV29-1, with TRBD1 as a possible D gene (5 bases). The CDR3 length is 12 residues. Trimming cost V 7 bases and J 2 bases, with 11 bases left between them. CDR1 is SQVTM, CDR2 ANQGSEA, per germline. CDR3 DNA: TGCAGCGGGATGACAGTCAACACTGAAGCTTTCTTT. Its protein product is CSGMTVNTEAFF.